Below are 14 T cell receptor beta chains sequenced from a single sample in a study of early T cells in non-severe SARS-CoV-2 infection. TCRdb re-analysed the 5' RACE reads in MiXCR, keeping a single row per CDR3 protein. The repertoire includes roughly 120,000 distinct CDR3 sequences, roughly 12% of them detected once, and around 3.7% sits in the top ten. Here the sequenced sample was whole blood, taken at baseline. All receptors derive from an adult who was a healthcare worker with PCR-confirmed SARS-CoV-2 infection or an uninfected control (not recorded which).

This clonotype was counted only a few times. J is TRBJ2-3 and V is TRBV20-1, with 7 bases that match TRBD2. The V gene's germline CDR1 is DFQATT and CDR2 SNEGSKA (reference sequence). CDR3 size: 14 residues. The trim removed 3 bases at V and 6 bases at J, leaving 9 bases unmatched. DNA of the CDR3: TGCAGTGCTAGGGGAGGCGGGAGTTTGGATACGCAGTATTTT. Translation gives CSARGGGSLDTQYF.

This clonotype was seen more than once but under ten times. The genes are TRBV24-1 and TRBJ2-7; TRBD2 matches at 12 bases. V dropped 5 bases and J dropped 2; count of bases not matched to a gene: 6. Germline CDR1 reads KGHDR; CDR2 reads SFDVKD. This CDR3 region has 16 residues. In DNA, the CDR3 is TGTGCCACCAGTGCTAGCGGGAGGGCCTCTGCCTACGAGCAGTACTTC. Its protein product is CATSASGRASAYEQYF.

This clonotype was detected many times. Here the CDR3 DNA reads TGTGCCAGCAGCTCCGGGGTGCGGAGGGACAGGCACACAGATACGCAGTATTTT. Translating gives CASSSGVRRDRHTDTQYF. The rearrangement links TRBV7-6 to TRBJ2-3; 8 bases fit TRBD1. The CDR3 spans 18 residues. With V trimmed by 4 bases and J by 2 bases, 14 bases remained unmatched. Germline V gene sequence: CDR1 SGHVS, CDR2 FNYEAQ.

This clonotype came up a few times. The genes are TRBV4-1 and TRBJ2-3; D is unresolved. This CDR3 is 12 amino acids long. Germline V gene lookup returns CDR1 MGHRA and CDR2 YSYEKL. V lost 3 bases and J 4 bases, leaving 5 bases between the germline ends. CDR3: CASSHVADTQYF. CDR3 coding DNA: TGCGCCAGCAGCCACGTCGCAGATACGCAGTATTTT.

The chain joins TRBV12-3 or TRBV12-4 to TRBJ1-5, with no clear D. The CDR3 consists of 16 residues. Trimming left V 3 bases short and J 3 bases short, with 15 bases between. DNA for the CDR3: TGTGCCAGCAGTTTCCTGGGAATTCTCCCCAATCAGCCCCAGCATTTT. It translates to CASSFLGILPNQPQHF.

The rearrangement links TRBV12-3 or TRBV12-4 to TRBJ1-2; D gene uncertain. The germline V and J ends were trimmed by 0 bases and 8 bases, with 13 bases remaining between them. The CDR3 contains 14 residues. The CDR3 region has the DNA TGTGCCAGCAGTTTAGCGGAAGGGAATCGGGGCTACACCTTC. Translating it yields CASSLAEGNRGYTF.

The chain joins TRBV5-5 to TRBJ2-7; 7 nucleotides agree with TRBD1. The CDR3 spans 15 residues. With 0 bases clipped from V and 0 bases from J, the junction kept 3 bases outside the gene matches. Germline V gives CDR1 SGHKS, CDR2 YYEKEE (reference sequence). The CDR3 nucleotides read TGTGCCAGCAGCTTGGAGGGACAGAGCTCCTACGAGCAGTACTTC. Its translation: CASSLEGQSSYEQYF.

A few counts support this clonotype. V is TRBV20-1 and J is TRBJ2-6; 9 positions agree with TRBD1. Germline CDR1 is DFQATT and CDR2 is SNEGSKA (reference sequence). This CDR3 contains 14 residues. V trimming: 5 bases; J trimming: 4 bases; junction bases outside the gene matches: 3. The CDR3, as DNA: TGCAGTGCTGGGGACAGGGCCGGGGCCAACGTCCTGACTTTC. Translation: CSAGDRAGANVLTF.

In this sample, this clonotype turned up many times. This chain joins TRBV7-2 and TRBJ2-5; possible D gene TRBD1, 6 bases. CDR1 is SGHTA, CDR2 FQGNSA, per germline. The CDR3 spans 14 residues. V lost 5 bases, J lost 4 bases, and 14 bases lay in between. CDR3 in DNA: TGTGCCAGCAGCCCTCATACAGGGCCAGAGACCCAGTACTTC. Protein sequence: CASSPHTGPETQYF.

In its sample, this clonotype was seen many times. V usage is TRBV20-1 and J usage is TRBJ2-6; TRBD2 matches 8 bases. The V gene's germline CDR1 is DFQATT and CDR2 SNEGSKA (reference sequence). Trimming at V came to 0 bases and at J to 2 bases, leaving 3 bases not matched to a gene. This CDR3 contains 16 residues. The CDR3 DNA reads as TGCAGTGCTAGAGATCGGGGGGGCGCTGGGGCCAACGTCCTGACTTTC. Amino acid sequence: CSARDRGGAGANVLTF.

The CDR3 DNA follows: TGTGCCAGCAGTCGAATGTCCCCCGCGAGGGAAAAACTGTTTTTT. This sequence encodes CASSRMSPAREKLFF. The chain has TRBV27 and TRBJ1-4, with D uncertain. V shed 5 bases and J shed 8 bases, with 18 bases lying between them. Germline CDR1 is MNHEY and CDR2 is SMNVEV (reference sequence). This CDR3 comprises 15 residues. Full variable domain (remainder filled in from reference TRBV27 and TRBJ1-4): EAQVTQNPRYLITVTGKKLTVTCSQNMNHEYMSWYRQDPGLGLRQIYYSMNVEVTDKGDVPEGYKVSRKEKRNFPLILESPSPNQTSLYFCASSRMSPAREKLFFGSGTQLSVL.

The chain has TRBV7-2 and TRBJ1-2; a weak D match, TRBD1 (5 bases). V was pared by 2 bases and J by 2 bases, with 12 bases between. CDR1 is SGHTA, CDR2 FQGNSA, per germline. This CDR3 spans 15 amino acids. CDR3 residues: CASSLNPRTNYGYTF. As DNA, the CDR3 is TGTGCCAGCAGCTTAAATCCCCGGACAAACTATGGCTACACCTTC.

This clonotype appeared a few times. J is TRBJ1-1 and V is TRBV7-8, with TRBD1 matching over 8 bases. Per the germline V gene, CDR1 is SGHVS and CDR2 is FQNEAQ. With 4 bases clipped from V and 6 bases from J, the junction kept 7 bases outside the gene matches. The CDR3 is 14 amino acids. The CDR3 DNA reads TGTGCCAGCAGCTACGACAGGGGTTTCGCTGAAGCTTTCTTT. The encoded protein is CASSYDRGFAEAFF.

This clonotype has more than one count but fewer than ten. The genes are TRBV7-9 and TRBJ1-5, with D uncertain. Germline V gene lookup returns CDR1 SEHNR and CDR2 FQNEAQ (reference sequence). CDR3 size: 14 residues. V was pared by 3 bases and J by 3 bases, with 9 bases between. CDR3 region: CASSLMGNNQPQHF. The CDR3 bases are TGTGCCAGCAGCTTGATGGGTAACAATCAGCCCCAGCATTTT.